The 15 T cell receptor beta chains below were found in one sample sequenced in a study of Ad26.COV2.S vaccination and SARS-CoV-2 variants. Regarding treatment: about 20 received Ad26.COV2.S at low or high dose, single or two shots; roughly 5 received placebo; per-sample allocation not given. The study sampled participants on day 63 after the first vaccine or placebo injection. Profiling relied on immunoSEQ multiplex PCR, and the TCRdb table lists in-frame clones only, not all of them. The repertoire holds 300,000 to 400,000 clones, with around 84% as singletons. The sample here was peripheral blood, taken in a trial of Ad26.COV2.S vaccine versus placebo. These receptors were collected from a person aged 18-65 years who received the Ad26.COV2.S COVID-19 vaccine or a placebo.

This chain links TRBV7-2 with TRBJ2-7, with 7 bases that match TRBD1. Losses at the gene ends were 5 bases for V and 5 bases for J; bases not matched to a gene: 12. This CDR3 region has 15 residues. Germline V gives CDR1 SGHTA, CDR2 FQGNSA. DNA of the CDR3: TGTGCCAGCAGCCCGTCCAGACAGGGCTTCGACGAGCAGTACTTC. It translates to CASSPSRQGFDEQYF.

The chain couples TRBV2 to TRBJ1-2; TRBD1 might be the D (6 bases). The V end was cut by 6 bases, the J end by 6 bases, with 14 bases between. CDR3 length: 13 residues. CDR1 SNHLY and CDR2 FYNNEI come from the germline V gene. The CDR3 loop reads CASSRQKGDGYTF. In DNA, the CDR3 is TGTGCCAGCAGCCGACAAAAGGGGGATGGCTACACCTTC.

The CDR3 spells CASSLWEKVYEQYF. The CDR3 DNA sequence: TGTGCCAGCAGCTTATGGGAGAAGGTCTACGAGCAGTACTTC. The rearrangement joins TRBV11-2 to TRBJ2-7, with D possibly TRBD2 on 5 matching bases. CDR3 length: 14 amino acids. Trimming pared 2 bases from V and 3 bases from J, leaving 11 bases between. The germline V gene has CDR1 SGHAT and CDR2 FQNNGV.

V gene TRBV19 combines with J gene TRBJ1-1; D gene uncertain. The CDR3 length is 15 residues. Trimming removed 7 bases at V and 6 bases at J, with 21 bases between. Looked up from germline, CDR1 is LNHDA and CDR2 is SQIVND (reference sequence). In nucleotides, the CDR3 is TGTGCCAGTATCGCCCCGACGCGGGGAACGGCTGAAGCTTTCTTT. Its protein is CASIAPTRGTAEAFF.

CDR3 bases: TGTGCCACCCCGAAGAGCGGGACAGGGATCCTTGGGGCTTTCTTT. It translates to CATPKSGTGILGAFF. The chain links TRBV2 to TRBJ1-1, with 9 bases aligning to TRBD1. V gave up 10 bases and J gave up 11 bases; unmatched junction bases: 20. CDR1 is SNHLY, CDR2 FYNNEI, per germline. The CDR3 spans 15 residues.

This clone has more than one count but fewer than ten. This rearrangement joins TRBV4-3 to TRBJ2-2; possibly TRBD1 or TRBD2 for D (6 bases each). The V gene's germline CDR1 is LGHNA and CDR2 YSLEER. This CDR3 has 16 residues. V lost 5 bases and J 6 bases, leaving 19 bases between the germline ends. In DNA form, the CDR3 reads TGCGCCAGCAGCTACGATAGGGGGGCCCGAGCCGGGGAGCTGTTTTTT. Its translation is CASSYDRGARAGELFF.

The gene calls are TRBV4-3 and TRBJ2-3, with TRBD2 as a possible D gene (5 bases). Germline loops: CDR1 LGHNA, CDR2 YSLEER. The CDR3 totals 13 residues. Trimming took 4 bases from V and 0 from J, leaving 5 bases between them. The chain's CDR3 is CASSPGSTDTQYF. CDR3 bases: TGCGCCAGCAGCCCGGGGAGCACAGATACGCAGTATTTT.

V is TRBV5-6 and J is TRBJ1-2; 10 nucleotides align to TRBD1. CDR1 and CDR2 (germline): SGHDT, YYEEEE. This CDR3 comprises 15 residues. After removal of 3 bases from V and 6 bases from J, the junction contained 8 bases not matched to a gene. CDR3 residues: CASSSGTGAPHGYTF. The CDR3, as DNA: TGTGCCAGCAGCTCCGGGACAGGGGCCCCCCATGGCTACACCTTC.

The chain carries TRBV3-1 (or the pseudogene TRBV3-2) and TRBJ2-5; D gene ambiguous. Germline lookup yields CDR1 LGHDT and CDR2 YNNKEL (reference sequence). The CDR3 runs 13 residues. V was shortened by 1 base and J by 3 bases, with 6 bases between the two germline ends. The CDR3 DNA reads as TGTGCCAGCAGCCAAGGGTGGAAAGAGACCCAGTACTTC. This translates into CASSQGWKETQYF.

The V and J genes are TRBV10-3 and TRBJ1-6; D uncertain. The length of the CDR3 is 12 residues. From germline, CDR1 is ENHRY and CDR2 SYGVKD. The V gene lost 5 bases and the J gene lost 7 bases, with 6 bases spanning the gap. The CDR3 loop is CAISNLNSPLHF. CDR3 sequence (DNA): TGTGCCATCAGTAACTTAAATTCACCCCTCCACTTT.

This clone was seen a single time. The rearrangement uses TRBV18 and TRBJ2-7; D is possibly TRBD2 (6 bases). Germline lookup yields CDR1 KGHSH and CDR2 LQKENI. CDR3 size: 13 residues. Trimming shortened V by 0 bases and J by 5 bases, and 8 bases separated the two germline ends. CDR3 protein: CASSPPGGDEQYF. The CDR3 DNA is TGTGCCAGCTCACCACCAGGCGGGGACGAGCAGTACTTC.

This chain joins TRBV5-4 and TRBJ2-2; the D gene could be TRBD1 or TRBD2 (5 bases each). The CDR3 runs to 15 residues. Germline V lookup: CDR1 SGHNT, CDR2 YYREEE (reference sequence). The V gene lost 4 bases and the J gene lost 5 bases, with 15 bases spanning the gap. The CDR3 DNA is TGTGCCAGCAGCAGCAGGGAGTTTGGGACCGGGGAGCTGTTTTTT. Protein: CASSSREFGTGELFF.

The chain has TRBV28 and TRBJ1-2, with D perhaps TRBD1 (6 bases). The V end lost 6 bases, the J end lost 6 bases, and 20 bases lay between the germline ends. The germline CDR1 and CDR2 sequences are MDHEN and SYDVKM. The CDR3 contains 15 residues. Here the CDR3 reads CASSSPLGQRDGYTF. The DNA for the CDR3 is TGTGCCAGCAGCTCACCCTTAGGACAGCGGGATGGCTACACCTTC.

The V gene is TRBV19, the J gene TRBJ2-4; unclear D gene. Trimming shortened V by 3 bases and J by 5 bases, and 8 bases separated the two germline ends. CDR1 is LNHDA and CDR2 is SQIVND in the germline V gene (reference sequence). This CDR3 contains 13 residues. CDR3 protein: CASSMDGENIQYF. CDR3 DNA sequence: TGTGCCAGTAGTATGGATGGGGAAAACATTCAGTACTTC.

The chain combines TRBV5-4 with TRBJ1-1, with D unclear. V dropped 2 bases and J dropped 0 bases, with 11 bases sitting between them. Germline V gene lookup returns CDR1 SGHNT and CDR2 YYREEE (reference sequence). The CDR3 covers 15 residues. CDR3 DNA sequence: TGTGCCAGCAGCTTCAATGCAGCCATGAACACTGAAGCTTTCTTT. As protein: CASSFNAAMNTEAFF.